This entry features one TCR beta chain sequence. Whoever was chosen for sequencing had shown CD8+CD57+ cell expansion by flow cytometry. This entry is derived from a study of CD8+CD57+ T cells in acquired aplastic anemia. CDR3 and TCR beta VDJ profiling relied on a genomic DNA template. MiXCR, applied by TCRdb to the reads, yields one record per CDR3 protein. Of over 150,000 distinct CDR3 sequences listed, roughly 54% were seen once; the top ten hold over 9.5%. The sample comprised sorted CD4+, CD8+, or CD8+CD57+ T cells (not recorded which) from PBMCs. The TCR was taken from a human donor with aplastic anemia.

The CDR3 reads CSAREGGLYQPQHF. CDR3 DNA sequence: TGCAGTGCTAGAGAGGGGGGACTTTATCAGCCCCAGCATTTT. The J gene is TRBJ1-5, the V gene TRBV20-1; perhaps TRBD1 as D (5 bases). This CDR3 is built from 14 residues. CDR1 and CDR2 from the germline V gene are DFQATT and SNEGSKA (reference sequence). V shed 0 bases and J shed 5 bases, with 11 bases lying between them.